This TCR beta chain was identified in a study of cytomegalovirus exposure and HLA in healthy donors. Turning to the study itself: Tens of millions of unique TCRs from HLA-typed donors made up an early data release. Overall study findings and caveats: Equally common other TCR beta chains were less clonally expanded than HLA-associated ones, a later analysis found.

PCR primers comprised 60 Vbeta and 13 Jbeta primers. Assay used: immunoSEQ multiplex PCR; TCRdb lists only in-frame clones, some missing. This table lists 70,000 or so clones. Remarks on this clone: Its antigen is not known.

The germline CDR1 and CDR2 sequences are SGHRS and YFSETQ. V shed 0 bases and J 2 bases; nucleotides not matched to a gene: 14. This CDR3 is 20 amino acids long. The source is a female donor in good health and CMV-seropositive. The genes are TRBV5-1 and TRBJ1-2; 12 bases map to TRBD1. The sample was PBMCs. CDR3 loop: CASSLAILPGQGAPNYGYTF. The CDR3 coding sequence is TGCGCCAGCAGCTTGGCAATTCTACCGGGACAGGGGGCGCCGAACTATGGCTACACCTTC.